Included here is one T cell receptor (beta chain) sequence, with context. This specimen comes from a study of blood T cell repertoires in COVID-19. CDR3 length equals 13 residues. Trimming cost V 0 bases and J 5 bases, with 5 bases left between them. The germline CDR1 and CDR2 sequences are SGHTA and FQGNSA. Data came from immunoSEQ multiplex PCR; TCRdb stores just in-frame clones and leaves some out. Of some 130,000 clones in the sample, around 80% were seen once. The receptor comes from a woman aged 45-65 years who had recovered from COVID-19. Sequenced input: PBMCs or T cells enriched from blood (not recorded which). The chain has TRBV7-2 and TRBJ1-5; D not resolved. DNA for the CDR3: TGTGCCAGCAGCTTAGCTCTTTATCAGCCCCAGCATTTT. Translating gives CASSLALYQPQHF.